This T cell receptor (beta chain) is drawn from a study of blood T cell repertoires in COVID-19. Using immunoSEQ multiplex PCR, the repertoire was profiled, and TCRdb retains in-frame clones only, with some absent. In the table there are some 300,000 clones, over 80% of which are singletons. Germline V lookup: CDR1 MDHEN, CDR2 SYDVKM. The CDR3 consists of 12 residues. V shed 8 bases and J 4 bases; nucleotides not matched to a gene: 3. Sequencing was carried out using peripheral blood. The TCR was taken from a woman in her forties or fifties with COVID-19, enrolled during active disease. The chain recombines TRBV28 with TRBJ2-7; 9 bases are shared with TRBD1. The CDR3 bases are TGTGCCAGCGAGGACAGGGGATACGAGCAGTACTTC. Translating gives CASEDRGYEQYF.